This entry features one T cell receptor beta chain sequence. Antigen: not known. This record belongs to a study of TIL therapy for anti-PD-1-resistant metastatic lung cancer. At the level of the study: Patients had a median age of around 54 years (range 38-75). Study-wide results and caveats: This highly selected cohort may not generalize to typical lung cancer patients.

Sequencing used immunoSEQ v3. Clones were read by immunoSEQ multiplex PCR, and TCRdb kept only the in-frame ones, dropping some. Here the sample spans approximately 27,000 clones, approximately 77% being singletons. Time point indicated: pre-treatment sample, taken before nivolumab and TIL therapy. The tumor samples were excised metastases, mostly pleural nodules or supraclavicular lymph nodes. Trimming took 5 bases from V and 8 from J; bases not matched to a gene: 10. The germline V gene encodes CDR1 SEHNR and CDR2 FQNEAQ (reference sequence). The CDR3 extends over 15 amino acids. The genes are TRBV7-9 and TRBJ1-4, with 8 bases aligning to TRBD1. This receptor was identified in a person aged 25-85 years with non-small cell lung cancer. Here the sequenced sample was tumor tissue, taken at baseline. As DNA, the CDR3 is TGTGCCAGCAGCGGATGGACAGGGTCAGGGGAAAAACTGTTTTTT. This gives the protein CASSGWTGSGEKLFF.